The clone carrying this T cell receptor (beta chain) has a handful of counts. TCRdb reprocessed the reads via MiXCR and lists one record per CDR3 protein. Altogether 680,000 or so distinct CDR3 sequences are present, roughly 35% being singletons, with the ten largest covering 2.8%. This sample was included in a study of T cell repertoires in cytomegalovirus infection. Losses at the gene ends were 10 bases for V and 7 bases for J; bases not matched to a gene: 6. This CDR3 has 12 amino acids. From germline, CDR1 is MNHNS and CDR2 SASEGT. The source is a human donor in good health (CMV status not recorded). Some clones in this sample may be carry-over from other donors' samples. The chain joins TRBV6-1 to TRBJ2-1; TRBD2 matches 8 bases. Sequences were obtained from PBMCs. The CDR3 loop reads CATGTRMNEQFF. CDR3 sequence (DNA): TGTGCCACCGGGACTAGGATGAATGAGCAGTTCTTC.